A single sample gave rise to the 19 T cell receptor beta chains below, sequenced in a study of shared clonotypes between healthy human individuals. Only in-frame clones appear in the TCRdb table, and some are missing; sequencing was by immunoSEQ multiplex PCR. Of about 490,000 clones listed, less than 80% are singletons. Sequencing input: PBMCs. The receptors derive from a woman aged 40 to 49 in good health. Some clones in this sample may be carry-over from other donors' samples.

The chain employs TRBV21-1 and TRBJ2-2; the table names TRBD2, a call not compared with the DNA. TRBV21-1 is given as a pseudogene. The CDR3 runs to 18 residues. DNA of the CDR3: TGTGCCAGCAGTATTGGGACTAGCGGGAGAAAGTACACCGGGGAGCTGTTTTTT. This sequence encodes CASSIGTSGRKYTGELFF.

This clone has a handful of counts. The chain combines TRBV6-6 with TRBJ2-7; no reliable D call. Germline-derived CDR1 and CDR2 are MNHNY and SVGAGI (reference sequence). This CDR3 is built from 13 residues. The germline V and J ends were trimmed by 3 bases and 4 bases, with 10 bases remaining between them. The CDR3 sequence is CASSYGLGYEQYF. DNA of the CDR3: TGTGCCAGCAGTTATGGGTTAGGGTACGAGCAGTACTTC.

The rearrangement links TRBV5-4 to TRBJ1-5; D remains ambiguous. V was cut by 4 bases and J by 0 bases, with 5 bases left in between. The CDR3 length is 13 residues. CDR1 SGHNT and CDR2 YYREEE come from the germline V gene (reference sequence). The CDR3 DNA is TGTGCCAGCAGCGTTGATAGCAATCAGCCCCAGCATTTT. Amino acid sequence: CASSVDSNQPQHF.

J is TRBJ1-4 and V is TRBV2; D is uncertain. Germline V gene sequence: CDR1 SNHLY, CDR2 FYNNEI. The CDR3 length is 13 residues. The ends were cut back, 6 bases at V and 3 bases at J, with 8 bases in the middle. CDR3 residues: CASRLGANEKLFF. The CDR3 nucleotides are TGTGCCAGCAGGTTGGGAGCTAATGAAAAACTGTTTTTT.

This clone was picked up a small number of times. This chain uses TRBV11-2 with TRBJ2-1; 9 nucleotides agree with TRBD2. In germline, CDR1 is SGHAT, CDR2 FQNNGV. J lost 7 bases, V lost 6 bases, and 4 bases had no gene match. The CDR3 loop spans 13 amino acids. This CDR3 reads CASRAGGANEQFF. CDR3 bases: TGTGCCAGCAGGGCGGGGGGGGCGAATGAGCAGTTCTTC.

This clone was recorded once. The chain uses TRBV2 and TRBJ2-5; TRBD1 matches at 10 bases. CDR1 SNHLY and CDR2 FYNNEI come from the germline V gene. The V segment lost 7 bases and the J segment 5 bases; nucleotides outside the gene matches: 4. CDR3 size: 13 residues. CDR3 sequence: CASKTGGWETQYF. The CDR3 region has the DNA TGTGCCAGCAAGACAGGGGGCTGGGAGACCCAGTACTTC.

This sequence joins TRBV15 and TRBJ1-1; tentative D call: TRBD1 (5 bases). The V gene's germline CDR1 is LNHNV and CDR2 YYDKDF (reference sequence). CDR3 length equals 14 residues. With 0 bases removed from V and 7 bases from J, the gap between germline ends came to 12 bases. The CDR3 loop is CATSRDLGGDEAFF. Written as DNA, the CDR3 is TGTGCCACCAGCAGAGATCTGGGGGGGGATGAAGCTTTCTTT.

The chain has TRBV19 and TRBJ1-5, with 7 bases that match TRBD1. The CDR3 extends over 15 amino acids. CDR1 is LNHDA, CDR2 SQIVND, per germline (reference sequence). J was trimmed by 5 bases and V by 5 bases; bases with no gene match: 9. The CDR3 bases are TGTGCCAGTAGTTACACAGGGGAGGTCCATCAGCCCCAGCATTTT. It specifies CASSYTGEVHQPQHF.

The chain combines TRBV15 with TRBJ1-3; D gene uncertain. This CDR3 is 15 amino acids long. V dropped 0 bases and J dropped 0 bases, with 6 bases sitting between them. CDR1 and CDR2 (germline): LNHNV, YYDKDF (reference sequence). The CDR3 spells CATSRDSNSGNTIYF. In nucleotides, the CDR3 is TGTGCCACCAGCAGAGACAGTAACTCTGGAAACACCATATATTTT. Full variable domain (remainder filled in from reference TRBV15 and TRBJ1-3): DAMVIQNPRYQVTQFGKPVTLSCSQTLNHNVMYWYQQKSSQAPKLLFHYYDKDFNNEADTPDNFQSRRPNTSFCFLDIRSPGLGDTAMYLCATSRDSNSGNTIYFGEGSWLTVV.

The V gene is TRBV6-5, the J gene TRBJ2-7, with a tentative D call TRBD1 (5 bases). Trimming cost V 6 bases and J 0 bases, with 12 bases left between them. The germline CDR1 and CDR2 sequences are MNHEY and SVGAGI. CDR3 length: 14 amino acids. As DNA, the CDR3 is TGTGCCAGCAGCAGGACATCAATCTCCTACGAGCAGTACTTC. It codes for CASSRTSISYEQYF.

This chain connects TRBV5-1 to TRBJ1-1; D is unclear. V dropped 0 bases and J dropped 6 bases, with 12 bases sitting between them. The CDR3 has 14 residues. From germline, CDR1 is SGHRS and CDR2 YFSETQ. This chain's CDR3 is CASSLVRSEAEAFF. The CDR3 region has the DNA TGCGCCAGCAGCTTGGTGAGGTCCGAGGCTGAAGCTTTCTTT.

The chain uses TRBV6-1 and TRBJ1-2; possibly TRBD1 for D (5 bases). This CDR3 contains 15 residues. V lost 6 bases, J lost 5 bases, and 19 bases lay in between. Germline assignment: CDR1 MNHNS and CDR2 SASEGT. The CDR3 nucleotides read TGTGCCAGCAGCCCGTTCTCCTTGGGGGGGTATGGCTACACCTTC. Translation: CASSPFSLGGYGYTF.

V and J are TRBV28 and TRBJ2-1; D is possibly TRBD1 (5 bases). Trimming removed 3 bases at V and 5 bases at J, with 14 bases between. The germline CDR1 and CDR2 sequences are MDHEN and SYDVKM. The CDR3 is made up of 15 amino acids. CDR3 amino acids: CASSFPDKKDNEQFF. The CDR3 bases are TGTGCCAGCAGTTTCCCGGACAAAAAGGACAATGAGCAGTTCTTC.

The CDR3 protein is CASSFTGDPNYGYTF. The CDR3 DNA sequence: TGCGCCAGCAGCTTCACAGGGGACCCTAACTATGGCTACACCTTC. The V gene is TRBV5-1, the J gene TRBJ1-2; 7 bases are shared with TRBD1. The CDR3 sequence is 15 residues long. J lost 0 bases, V lost 2 bases, and 4 bases had no gene match. Germline V gene data show CDR1 as SGHRS and CDR2 as YFSETQ.

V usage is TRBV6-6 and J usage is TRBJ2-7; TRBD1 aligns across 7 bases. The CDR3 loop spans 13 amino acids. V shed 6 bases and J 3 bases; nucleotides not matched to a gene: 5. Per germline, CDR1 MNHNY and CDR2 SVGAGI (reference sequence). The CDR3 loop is CASRKGQIYEQYF. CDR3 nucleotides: TGTGCCAGCAGAAAGGGACAGATCTACGAGCAGTACTTC.

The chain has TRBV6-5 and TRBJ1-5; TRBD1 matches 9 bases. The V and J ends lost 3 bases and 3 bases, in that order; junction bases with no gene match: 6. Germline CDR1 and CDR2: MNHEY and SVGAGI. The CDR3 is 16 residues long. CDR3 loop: CASSYQDRGNNQPQHF. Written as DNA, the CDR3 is TGTGCCAGCAGTTATCAGGACAGGGGCAACAATCAGCCCCAGCATTTT.

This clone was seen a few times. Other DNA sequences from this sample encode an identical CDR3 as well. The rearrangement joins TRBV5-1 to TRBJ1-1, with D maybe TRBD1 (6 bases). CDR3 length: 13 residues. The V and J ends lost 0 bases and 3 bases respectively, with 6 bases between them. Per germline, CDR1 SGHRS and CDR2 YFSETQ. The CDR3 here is CASSLDRDTEAFF. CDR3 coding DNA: TGCGCCAGCAGCTTGGACAGGGACACTGAAGCTTTCTTT.

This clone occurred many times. CDR3 loop: CATSSRTSSEQFF. The CDR3 DNA follows: TGTGCCACCAGCAGCCGGACTAGCAGTGAGCAGTTCTTC. The J gene is TRBJ2-1, the V gene TRBV15; TRBD2 matches at 8 bases. V lost 3 bases and J lost 9; bases outside the gene matches: 4. CDR3 length equals 13 residues. Per the germline V gene, CDR1 is LNHNV and CDR2 is YYDKDF (reference sequence).

The CDR3 nucleotides read TGTGCCAGTAGTTCCCCGGGACAGGGCGTTTATGGCTACACCTTC. Amino acids: CASSSPGQGVYGYTF. V usage is TRBV19 and J usage is TRBJ1-2; 9 bases are shared with TRBD1. Germline CDR1 and CDR2: LNHDA and SQIVND (reference sequence). The CDR3 has 15 residues. With V trimmed by 5 bases and J by 5 bases, 9 bases remained unmatched. The full variable domain, rest sourced from reference TRBV19 and TRBJ1-2, is DGGITQSPKYLFRKEGQNVTLSCEQNLNHDAMYWYRQDPGQGLRLIYYSQIVNDFQKGDIAEGYSVSREKKESFPLTVTSAQKNPTAFYLCASSSPGQGVYGYTFGSGTRLTVV.